These T cell receptor beta chains were read from a single sample in a study of Graves' ophthalmopathy and Graves' hyperthyroidism. TCRdb passed the multiplex PCR reads through MiXCR, listing each CDR3 protein once. Found here are tens of thousands of distinct CDR3 sequences, roughly 47% of them singletons; the top ten hold 4.7%. Source material: peripheral blood. The source of these receptors is an adult woman with Graves' ophthalmopathy. Each CDR3 is given with its conserved first and last residue. D genes are given only for firm matches. Some rows mark clone size as missing; the rest say once, few, many or name a class of expanded clone.

V gene: TRBV10-1
J gene: TRBJ2-5
clone size: many
D gene: TRBD2
CDR3 protein: CASRLAERDQETQYF
CDR3 DNA: TGCGCCAGCCGACTAGCGGAGCGGGACCAAGAGACCCAGTACTTC

V gene: TRBV7-6
J gene: TRBJ2-7
clone size: .
D gene: TRBD1
CDR3 protein: CASSYRQGKFYEQYF
CDR3 DNA: TGTGCCAGCAGCTACAGACAGGGGAAATTCTACGAGCAGTACTTC

V gene: TRBV7-9
J gene: TRBJ2-1
clone size: .
D gene: TRBD2
CDR3 protein: CGSSLWLGGRHNEQFF
CDR3 DNA: TGTGGCAGCAGCTTATGGCTTGGCGGGAGACACAATGAGCAGTTCTTC

V gene: TRBV30
J gene: TRBJ1-2
clone size: .
D gene: .
CDR3 protein: CAWSRGRDYGYTF
CDR3 DNA: TGTGCCTGGAGTAGGGGTCGGGACTATGGCTACACCTTC

V gene: TRBV14
J gene: TRBJ2-7
clone size: .
D gene: TRBD2
CDR3 protein: CASSQQTSDYGQYF
CDR3 DNA: TGTGCCAGCAGCCAACAGACTAGCGACTACGGGCAGTACTTC

V gene: TRBV6-1
J gene: TRBJ1-3
clone size: many
D gene: .
CDR3 protein: CATRVASGNTIYF
CDR3 DNA: TGTGCCACTAGGGTGGCCTCTGGAAACACCATATATTTT

V gene: TRBV3-1
J gene: TRBJ2-5
clone size: few
D gene: .
CDR3 protein: CASSQVTVAGETQYF
CDR3 DNA: TGTGCCAGCAGCCAAGTTACCGTTGCTGGCGAGACCCAGTACTTC

V gene: TRBV28
J gene: TRBJ1-1
clone size: many
D gene: .
CDR3 protein: CASSIPDRINTEAFF
CDR3 DNA: TGTGCCAGCAGTATCCCCGACAGGATTAACACTGAAGCTTTCTTT

V gene: TRBV28
J gene: TRBJ2-3
clone size: many
D gene: TRBD2
CDR3 protein: CASKHPTAGGTDTQYF
CDR3 DNA: TGTGCCAGCAAGCACCCCACAGCGGGAGGAACAGATACGCAGTATTTT

V gene: TRBV5-1
J gene: TRBJ1-6
clone size: .
D gene: .
CDR3 protein: CASSLGKDNSPLHF
CDR3 DNA: TGCGCCAGCAGCTTGGGGAAAGATAATTCACCCCTCCACTTT

V gene: TRBV15
J gene: TRBJ1-2
clone size: .
D gene: TRBD1
CDR3 protein: CATSKGQRNTF
CDR3 DNA: TGTGCCACCAGCAAGGGACAGAGAAACACCTTC

V gene: TRBV20-1
J gene: TRBJ2-4
clone size: many
D gene: .
CDR3 protein: CSARAGTFSKNIQYF
CDR3 DNA: TGCAGTGCGAGAGCCGGGACGTTCAGCAAAAACATTCAGTACTTC

V gene: TRBV2
J gene: TRBJ1-1
clone size: many
D gene: .
CDR3 protein: CASKVGANVYTEAFF
CDR3 DNA: TGTGCCAGCAAGGTCGGGGCGAACGTTTACACTGAAGCTTTCTTT

V gene: TRBV4-3
J gene: TRBJ2-6
clone size: many
D gene: .
CDR3 protein: CASSLQGDEANVLTF
CDR3 DNA: TGCGCCAGCAGCCTCCAAGGGGACGAGGCCAACGTCCTGACTTTC

V gene: TRBV20-1
J gene: TRBJ2-1
clone size: .
D gene: .
CDR3 protein: CSARSGDSYNEQFF
CDR3 DNA: TGCAGTGCTAGATCGGGGGACAGTTACAATGAGCAGTTCTTC

V gene: TRBV7-2
J gene: TRBJ1-1
clone size: many
D gene: .
CDR3 protein: CASSARTLETEAFF
CDR3 DNA: TGTGCCAGCAGCGCTCGGACCCTAGAGACTGAAGCTTTCTTT

V gene: TRBV11-2
J gene: TRBJ2-7
clone size: many
D gene: TRBD2
CDR3 protein: CASSLLVGTSGSRMPEQYF
CDR3 DNA: TGTGCCAGCAGCCTACTGGTTGGGACTAGCGGGAGCAGAATGCCCGAGCAGTACTTC

V gene: TRBV29-1
J gene: TRBJ2-1
clone size: many
D gene: TRBD2
CDR3 protein: CSAQSGVSYNEQFF
CDR3 DNA: TGCAGCGCCCAGAGCGGGGTATCCTACAATGAGCAGTTCTTC

V gene: TRBV28
J gene: TRBJ1-6
clone size: many
D gene: .
CDR3 protein: CASNPGHYSPLHF
CDR3 DNA: TGTGCCAGCAACCCGGGACACTATTCACCCCTCCACTTT

V gene: TRBV20-1
J gene: TRBJ2-5
clone size: .
D gene: .
CDR3 protein: CNASWGFNTQYF
CDR3 DNA: TGCAATGCTAGTTGGGGATTCAATACCCAGTACTTC

V gene: TRBV2
J gene: TRBJ1-4
clone size: .
D gene: TRBD1
CDR3 protein: CASSISPGQVYNEKLFF
CDR3 DNA: TGTGCCAGCAGTATCTCCCCCGGACAGGTCTACAATGAAAAACTGTTTTTT

V gene: TRBV28
J gene: TRBJ1-2
clone size: few
D gene: .
CDR3 protein: CASSFDPAQAYYGYTF
CDR3 DNA: TGTGCCAGCAGTTTCGACCCAGCACAGGCCTATTATGGCTACACCTTC

V gene: TRBV7-3
J gene: TRBJ2-2
clone size: .
D gene: .
CDR3 protein: CASSLGGINPGELFF
CDR3 DNA: TGTGCCAGCAGCTTAGGCGGGATCAACCCCGGGGAGCTGTTTTTT

V gene: TRBV9
J gene: TRBJ2-1
clone size: .
D gene: .
CDR3 protein: CASSPLARAEGDEQSF
CDR3 DNA: TGTGCCAGCAGCCCCCTAGCTCGGGCGGAGGGAGATGAGCAGTCCTTC

V gene: TRBV19
J gene: TRBJ1-4
clone size: .
D gene: .
CDR3 protein: CASSRNRAGDEKLFF
CDR3 DNA: TGTGCCAGTAGTAGGAACAGGGCGGGGGATGAAAAACTGTTTTTT

V gene: TRBV2
J gene: TRBJ2-7
clone size: once
D gene: TRBD2
CDR3 protein: CASWAGAYEQYF
CDR3 DNA: TGTGCTAGTTGGGCGGGGGCCTACGAGCAGTACTTC

V gene: TRBV16
J gene: TRBJ2-3
clone size: once
D gene: .
CDR3 protein: CASSQSTLWITDTHYF
CDR3 DNA: TGTGCCAGCAGCCAATCGACCCTCTGGATCACAGATACGCATTATTTT

V gene: TRBV6-4
J gene: TRBJ2-7
clone size: .
D gene: TRBD2
CDR3 protein: CASSEPTETSGGLKQYF
CDR3 DNA: TGTGCCAGCAGTGAACCTACTGAGACTAGCGGGGGCCTGAAGCAGTACTTC

V gene: TRBV11-2
J gene: TRBJ2-1
clone size: many
D gene: TRBD2
CDR3 protein: CASSLASGRLDEQFF
CDR3 DNA: TGTGCCAGCAGCTTAGCTAGCGGGAGGTTGGATGAGCAGTTCTTC